The 7 T cell receptor beta chains below were found in one sample sequenced in a study of OX40 agonist ivuxolimab in advanced cancers. TCRdb's table, derived via immunoSEQ multiplex PCR, lists solely in-frame clones and lacks some. The repertoire holds about 50,000 clones, with about 76% as singletons. The specimen was CD4+ or CD8+ T cells sorted from blood, collected in a trial of the OX40 agonist ivuxolimab. The receptor source for this set is an adult with an advanced solid tumor such as melanoma, head and neck, liver or kidney cancer.

The V gene is TRBV27, the J gene TRBJ1-2, with D possibly matching TRBD1 (6 bases). CDR1 is MNHEY and CDR2 is SMNVEV in the germline V gene (reference sequence). The V gene lost 4 bases and the J gene lost 1 base, with 19 bases spanning the gap. The CDR3 consists of 17 residues. CDR3 bases: TGTGCCAGCAGTTCCGGACAGACGGCCCCCCATAACTATGGCTACACCTTC. It specifies CASSSGQTAPHNYGYTF.

This clone has just one count. The chain is built from TRBV28 and TRBJ1-4; the match to TRBD1 covers 7 bases. The CDR3 has 14 amino acids. The germline CDR1 and CDR2 sequences are MDHEN and SYDVKM. V shed 8 bases and J 5 bases; nucleotides not matched to a gene: 8. The CDR3 protein is CASWTGRTNEKLFF. The CDR3 nucleotides read TGTGCCAGCTGGACAGGACGGACAAATGAAAAACTGTTTTTT.

This chain uses TRBV5-1 with TRBJ2-2; tentative D call: TRBD1 (5 bases). Germline CDR1 reads SGHRS; CDR2 reads YFSETQ. With 6 bases removed from V and 0 bases from J, the gap between germline ends came to 9 bases. The CDR3 sequence is 14 residues long. CDR3 nucleotides: TGCGCCAGCAAAGGGGCCACGAACACCGGGGAGCTGTTTTTT. Its translation is CASKGATNTGELFF.

The chain couples TRBV29-1 to TRBJ1-4, with D unresolved. The V end was cut by 5 bases, the J end by 7 bases, with 17 bases between. From germline, CDR1 is SQVTM and CDR2 ANQGSEA. CDR3 length: 14 residues. CDR3: CSVPVGLGSEKLFF. CDR3 DNA: TGCAGCGTTCCGGTGGGCCTAGGAAGTGAAAAACTGTTTTTT.

The chain carries TRBV28 and TRBJ2-5, with a possible D match to TRBD1 (5 bases). Trimming stripped 7 bases from V and 3 bases from J, with 12 bases between. This CDR3 spans 13 amino acids. CDR1 is MDHEN and CDR2 is SYDVKM in the germline V gene. CDR3 nucleotides: TGTGCCAGCACGTCCAGGGCGGAAGAGACCCAGTACTTC. Translated, it gives CASTSRAEETQYF.

The rearrangement uses TRBV5-1 and TRBJ1-5; D unclear. There are 13 residues in the CDR3. Trimming removed 0 bases at V and 9 bases at J, with 10 bases between. Germline V lookup: CDR1 SGHRS, CDR2 YFSETQ. For the CDR3, the DNA is TGCGCCAGCAGCTTGGCGGGGTGGGGGCCCCAGCATTTT. Its protein product is CASSLAGWGPQHF.

This rearrangement joins TRBV5-4 to TRBJ2-1, with D perhaps given as TRBD1 or TRBD2 (5 bases each). Germline lookup yields CDR1 SGHNT and CDR2 YYREEE (reference sequence). CDR3 length equals 15 residues. V gave up 4 bases and J gave up 4 bases, with 15 bases separating them. The CDR3 DNA is TGTGCCAGCAGCGTATCGGGGCGGCGATACAATGAGCAGTTCTTC. Its protein product is CASSVSGRRYNEQFF.